These 19 T cell receptor beta chains share one sample of origin, sequenced in a study of blood T cell repertoires in COVID-19. Data came from immunoSEQ multiplex PCR; TCRdb stores just in-frame clones and leaves some out. Of about 150,000 clones listed, roughly four fifths are singletons. Sequencing used peripheral blood. All receptors derive from an elderly man with acute or convalescent COVID-19.

This clone showed up just a few times. This chain uses TRBV29-1 with TRBJ2-5; possible D gene TRBD2, 6 bases. Looked up from germline, CDR1 is SQVTM and CDR2 is ANQGSEA. Trimming pared 7 bases from V and 7 bases from J, leaving 16 bases between. The CDR3 is 12 amino acids. CDR3 bases: TGCAGCGGGGGCGGGACTCCGGGGACCCAGTACTTC. Amino acids: CSGGGTPGTQYF.

This clone has just one count. In DNA form, the CDR3 reads TGTGCCAGCAGCCCTCCGGCGGGGAACACCGGGGAGCTGTTTTTT. This sequence encodes CASSPPAGNTGELFF. V gene TRBV5-4 combines with J gene TRBJ2-2; D perhaps matches TRBD2 (5 bases). This CDR3 spans 15 amino acids. Germline CDR1 is SGHNT and CDR2 is YYREEE (reference sequence). Trimming removed 4 bases from V and 1 base from J, with 11 bases in between.

The chain is built from TRBV15 and TRBJ2-1; TRBD1 matches 9 bases. The germline V gene encodes CDR1 LNHNV and CDR2 YYDKDF (reference sequence). The CDR3 is 14 amino acids. V lost 4 bases to trimming and J lost 9 bases; unmatched junction nucleotides: 7. The CDR3 DNA is TGTGCCACCAGCAAGGACAGGGGCATGGGTGAGCAGTTCTTC. This encodes CATSKDRGMGEQFF.

This clone turned up a few times. This rearrangement joins TRBV19 to TRBJ1-6, with 8 bases that match TRBD1. V trimming: 5 bases; J trimming: 8 bases; junction bases outside the gene matches: 5. This CDR3 contains 14 residues. Germline loops: CDR1 LNHDA, CDR2 SQIVND (reference sequence). The CDR3 coding sequence is TGTGCCAGTAGTCAACAGGGGGAAGATTCACCCCTCCACTTT. It is translated as CASSQQGEDSPLHF.

This clone came up a few times. The chain links TRBV29-1 to TRBJ2-5; 8 nucleotides line up with TRBD2. This CDR3 has 12 residues. The germline V gene encodes CDR1 SQVTM and CDR2 ANQGSEA. As DNA, the CDR3 is TGCGCCGGCGGGGGGCAAGGAGAGACCCAGTACTTC. This encodes CAGGGQGETQYF.

The chain employs TRBV9 and TRBJ2-3; 10 bases fit TRBD2. The CDR3 has 16 amino acids. V lost 4 bases and J lost 0; bases outside the gene matches: 5. The germline V gene encodes CDR1 SGDLS and CDR2 YYNGEE. In DNA form, the CDR3 reads TGTGCCAGCAGCAGAACTAGCGGGGCTAGCACAGATACGCAGTATTTT. Translation gives CASSRTSGASTDTQYF. The whole variable domain, filled in from reference TRBV9 and TRBJ2-3, reads DSGVTQTPKHLITATGQRVTLRCSPRSGDLSVYWYQQSLDQGLQFLIQYYNGEERAKGNILERFSAQQFPDLHSELNLSSLELGDSALYFCASSRTSGASTDTQYFGPGTRLTVL.

This rearrangement joins TRBV3-1 (or the pseudogene TRBV3-2) to TRBJ2-3; 10 bases fit TRBD2. Germline V lookup: CDR1 LGHDT, CDR2 YNNKEL (reference sequence). This CDR3 region has 16 residues. Germline trimming cut 4 bases from V and 4 bases from J; bases unmatched to any gene: 8. For the CDR3, the DNA is TGTGCCAGCAGCCCCCTTGAGCGGGGGGGCGCAGATACGCAGTATTTT. Translation gives CASSPLERGGADTQYF.

The chain recombines TRBV7-2 with TRBJ2-5; D not resolved. The length of the CDR3 is 14 residues. V was clipped by 1 base and J by 5 bases, with 11 bases between them. CDR1 SGHTA and CDR2 FQGNSA come from the germline V gene. CDR3 loop: CASSLDLRRETQYF. The CDR3 bases are TGTGCCAGCAGCTTAGATCTGCGTCGGGAGACCCAGTACTTC.

The chain carries TRBV24-1 and TRBJ2-2, with D maybe TRBD1 (5 bases). Germline-derived CDR1 and CDR2 are KGHDR and SFDVKD. Trimming cost V 9 bases and J 2 bases, with 9 bases left between them. The CDR3 runs to 13 residues. The CDR3 DNA reads as TGTGCCACCCAGGGAAAAAACACCGGGGAGCTGTTTTTT. Translated: CATQGKNTGELFF.

The chain carries TRBV14 and TRBJ1-1; TRBD1 matches at 7 bases. J lost 1 base, V lost 4 bases, and 6 bases had no gene match. CDR3 length: 15 residues. Germline lookup yields CDR1 SGHDN and CDR2 FVKESK. CDR3 region: CASSRMDRQNTEAFF. The CDR3 nucleotides read TGTGCCAGCAGCCGGATGGACAGGCAGAACACTGAAGCTTTCTTT.

The chain has TRBV19 and TRBJ1-2, with 8 bases aligning to TRBD1. The CDR3 is 14 residues long. Germline-derived CDR1 and CDR2 are LNHDA and SQIVND (reference sequence). V lost 4 bases to trimming and J lost 2 bases; unmatched junction nucleotides: 3. The CDR3 region has the DNA TGTGCCAGTAGTACGACAGGGGAGAACTATGGCTACACCTTC. This sequence encodes CASSTTGENYGYTF.

This clone occurred a few times. The chain combines TRBV5-1 with TRBJ1-2; TRBD1 might be the D (5 bases). The ends were cut back, 3 bases at V and 7 bases at J, with 16 bases in the middle. The CDR3 totals 14 residues. Germline-derived CDR1 and CDR2 are SGHRS and YFSETQ. CDR3 amino acids: CASSSGSQGPGYTF. CDR3 nucleotides: TGCGCCAGCAGCTCCGGGTCGCAGGGCCCTGGCTACACCTTC.

The chain combines TRBV7-2 with TRBJ2-2, with D perhaps TRBD2 (7 bases). Trimming removed 0 bases from V and 6 bases from J, with 11 bases in between. This CDR3 has 15 residues. Germline CDR1 reads SGHTA; CDR2 reads FQGNSA. CDR3 loop: CASSLAGGPAGELFF. The CDR3 DNA sequence: TGTGCCAGCAGCTTAGCGGGGGGGCCGGCCGGGGAGCTGTTTTTT.

The rearrangement links TRBV3-1 (or the pseudogene TRBV3-2) to TRBJ1-5; TRBD1 matches at 7 bases. Germline-derived CDR1 and CDR2 are LGHDT and YNNKEL (reference sequence). The junction had 5 bases not matched to a gene; V was cut back by 5 bases and J by 1 base. The CDR3 spans 15 residues. This CDR3 reads CASSGGTVSNQPQHF. The CDR3 DNA reads as TGTGCCAGCAGCGGCGGGACAGTAAGCAATCAGCCCCAGCATTTT.

The genes are TRBV6-4 and TRBJ2-3; D ambiguous. The CDR3 extends over 14 amino acids. The germline CDR1 and CDR2 sequences are MRHNA and SNTAGT. The germline V and J ends were trimmed by 2 bases and 0 bases, with 6 bases remaining between them. The CDR3 nucleotides read TGTGCCAGCAGTGACGCGACTAGCACAGATACGCAGTATTTT. This codes for CASSDATSTDTQYF.

The chain is built from TRBV10-3 and TRBJ2-7; D perhaps matches TRBD1 (5 bases). The germline V gene encodes CDR1 ENHRY and CDR2 SYGVKD. The CDR3 sequence is 12 residues long. V was shortened by 4 bases and J by 4 bases, with 8 bases between the two germline ends. The CDR3 DNA is TGTGCCATCAGTGCCGACAGTTACGAGCAGTACTTC. It specifies CAISADSYEQYF.

On this clone: Other DNA sequences within the sample encode an identical CDR3. This rearrangement joins TRBV15 to TRBJ2-7; possibly TRBD2 for D (5 bases). Germline V gives CDR1 LNHNV, CDR2 YYDKDF (reference sequence). The CDR3 spans 16 residues. Trimming left V 5 bases short and J 2 bases short, with 19 bases between. CDR3 in amino acids: CATSSRGRQSAYEQYF. DNA of the CDR3: TGTGCCACCAGCTCTCGAGGGCGGCAGAGCGCCTACGAGCAGTACTTC.

This chain joins TRBV28 and TRBJ2-3; 7 bases agree with TRBD2. Looked up from germline, CDR1 is MDHEN and CDR2 is SYDVKM. V dropped 5 bases and J dropped 5; count of bases not matched to a gene: 10. The CDR3 totals 15 residues. Written as DNA, the CDR3 is TGTGCCAGCAGTAGACCTAGCGGCGCCCTAGATACGCAGTATTTT. Amino acids: CASSRPSGALDTQYF. Drawing the rest from reference TRBV28 and TRBJ2-3, the complete variable domain is DVKVTQSSRYLVKRTGEKVFLECVQDMDHENMFWYRQDPGLGLRLIYFSYDVKMKEKGDIPEGYSVSREKKERFSLILESASTNQTSMYLCASSRPSGALDTQYFGPGTRLTVL.

This clone appeared a few times. CDR3 DNA: TGTGCCAGCAGCCAGCTTAAAAGCAGGCCCAACTATGGCTACACCTTC. Encoded protein: CASSQLKSRPNYGYTF. This chain joins TRBV28 and TRBJ1-2, with D unclear. Trimming left V 6 bases short and J 2 bases short, with 19 bases between. Germline assignment: CDR1 MDHEN and CDR2 SYDVKM. The CDR3 loop spans 16 amino acids.